One sample yielded the 20 T cell receptor beta chains listed below, sequenced in a study of neoadjuvant anti-PD-1 for oral cavity cancer. Time point defined: after neoadjuvant nivolumab, at surgical resection. The table came from immunoSEQ multiplex PCR; TCRdb's copy has only in-frame clones and leaves some out. The table has some 15,000 clones, roughly three quarters seen once. The material was PBMCs, obtained after nivolumab (anti-PD-1) treatment. These receptors all stem from a person aged 35 to 85 with oral cavity squamous cell carcinoma.

The V gene is TRBV7-9, the J gene TRBJ1-4, with D maybe TRBD1 (5 bases). V lost 10 bases to trimming and J lost 1 base, with 13 bases between them. This CDR3 has 14 amino acids. Germline lookup yields CDR1 SEHNR and CDR2 FQNEAQ (reference sequence). CDR3 protein: CATRRGGTNEKLFF. The DNA of the CDR3 is TGTGCCACCCGTCGGGGGGGAACTAATGAAAAACTGTTTTTT. The full variable domain, with the rest looked up from reference TRBV7-9 and TRBJ1-4, is DTGVSQNPRHKITKRGQNVTFRCDPISEHNRLYWYRQTLGQGPEFLTYFQNEAQLEKSRLLSDRFSAERPKGSFSTLEIQRTEQGDSAMYLCATRRGGTNEKLFFGSGTQLSVL.

V gene TRBV7-9 combines with J gene TRBJ2-7, with D possibly TRBD1 on 6 matching bases. Trimming removed 4 bases at V and 4 bases at J, with 8 bases between. The germline V gene has CDR1 SEHNR and CDR2 FQNEAQ (reference sequence). The CDR3 sequence is 12 residues long. CDR3 sequence (DNA): TGTGCCAGCAGCTCACAGGGTTACGAGCAGTACTTC. This sequence encodes CASSSQGYEQYF.

This chain uses TRBV30 with TRBJ1-1; D is unresolved. Trimming left V 5 bases short and J 3 bases short, with 16 bases between. Germline values: CDR1 GTSNPN, CDR2 SVGIG (reference sequence). This CDR3 region has 14 residues. CDR3 sequence (DNA): TGTGCCTGGTCCTTCTCAATCCAAGACACTGAAGCTTTCTTT. Encoded protein: CAWSFSIQDTEAFF. The complete variable domain, with remaining parts taken from reference TRBV30 and TRBJ1-1, reads SQTIHQWPATLVQPVGSPLSLECTVEGTSNPNLYWYRQAAGRGLQLLFYSVGIGQISSEVPQNLSASRPQDRQFILSSKKLLLSDSGFYLCAWSFSIQDTEAFFGQGTRLTVV.

The count of this clone is one. The chain recombines TRBV19 with TRBJ1-4; 11 nucleotides align to TRBD1. The CDR3 extends over 16 amino acids. Germline V gives CDR1 LNHDA, CDR2 SQIVND (reference sequence). V was pared by 9 bases and J by 3 bases, with 9 bases of the junction left unmatched. CDR3 residues: CASRDRGFTANEKLFF. Written as DNA, the CDR3 is TGTGCCAGCCGGGACAGGGGGTTTACGGCTAATGAAAAACTGTTTTTT.

The V call is TRBV11-3, the J call TRBJ1-1; the match to TRBD1 covers 8 bases. Unmatched junction bases numbered 5, after V lost 5 bases and J lost 6 bases. Germline CDR1 is SGHNT and CDR2 is YENEEA. The CDR3 spans 13 residues. The CDR3 DNA reads as TGTGCCAGCAGCGGACAGGGCAGCTCTGAAGCTTTCTTT. Its translation is CASSGQGSSEAFF.

V and J are TRBV7-9 and TRBJ1-2; D unclear. Germline loops: CDR1 SEHNR, CDR2 FQNEAQ (reference sequence). The CDR3 runs to 16 residues. The V end lost 5 bases, the J end lost 4 bases, and 20 bases lay between the germline ends. CDR3 residues: CASSPPLPNPLYGYTF. The CDR3 DNA is TGTGCCAGCAGCCCGCCTTTACCTAATCCCCTCTATGGCTACACCTTC.

The genes are TRBV28 and TRBJ1-3; D is possibly TRBD1 (6 bases). The germline CDR1 and CDR2 sequences are MDHEN and SYDVKM. The length of the CDR3 is 16 residues. The ends were cut back, 2 bases at V and 4 bases at J, with 15 bases in the middle. The CDR3 DNA sequence: TGTGCCAGCAGTTTAGCCCTTACAGGGAGCGGAAACACCATATATTTT. Amino acid sequence: CASSLALTGSGNTIYF.

The chain has TRBV7-9 and TRBJ2-1, with 9 bases lining up with TRBD2. Germline CDR1 is SEHNR and CDR2 is FQNEAQ (reference sequence). The CDR3 is 15 residues long. The V segment lost 5 bases and the J segment 3 bases; nucleotides outside the gene matches: 5. The chain's CDR3 is CASSPAGGNYNEQFF. The DNA for the CDR3 is TGTGCCAGCAGCCCGGCGGGGGGGAACTACAATGAGCAGTTCTTC. Looking up the rest from reference TRBV7-9 and TRBJ2-1 gives the full variable domain: DTGVSQNPRHKITKRGQNVTFRCDPISEHNRLYWYRQTLGQGPEFLTYFQNEAQLEKSRLLSDRFSAERPKGSFSTLEIQRTEQGDSAMYLCASSPAGGNYNEQFFGPGTRLTVL.

The gene calls are TRBV6-1 and TRBJ2-7, with 8 bases aligning to TRBD1. The germline V gene encodes CDR1 MNHNS and CDR2 SASEGT. V lost 8 bases and J lost 4; bases outside the gene matches: 10. CDR3 size: 14 residues. The CDR3 here is CASGRQGFAYEQYF. CDR3 coding DNA: TGTGCCAGCGGGAGACAGGGGTTTGCTTACGAGCAGTACTTC.

The chain links TRBV4-1 to TRBJ1-4; 7 bases line up with TRBD1. The germline gives CDR1 MGHRA, CDR2 YSYEKL. The CDR3 has 17 amino acids. Unmatched junction bases numbered 13, after V lost 1 base and J lost 8 bases. CDR3 in amino acids: CASSQVAVGTEGEKLFF. The CDR3, as DNA: TGCGCCAGCAGCCAAGTCGCGGTAGGGACAGAGGGGGAAAAACTGTTTTTT.

V and J are TRBV6-5 and TRBJ1-2; possible D gene TRBD1, 6 bases. Germline CDR1 reads MNHEY; CDR2 reads SVGAGI. The CDR3 is made up of 16 amino acids. With 0 bases removed from V and 4 bases from J, the gap between germline ends came to 15 bases. CDR3 DNA: TGTGCCAGCAGTTACTCCTACGGACAGAACATCTATGGCTACACCTTC. Protein: CASSYSYGQNIYGYTF.

The V and J genes are TRBV7-9 and TRBJ2-3; 8 bases fit TRBD2. The CDR3 runs to 17 residues. The V and J ends lost 2 bases and 5 bases, in that order; junction bases with no gene match: 12. CDR1 is SEHNR, CDR2 FQNEAQ, per germline (reference sequence). CDR3 amino acids: CASSLKPAKRGRDTQYF. The CDR3 coding sequence is TGTGCCAGCAGCTTAAAGCCCGCTAAGCGGGGGAGAGATACGCAGTATTTT.

The chain links TRBV30 to TRBJ1-1; 7 positions agree with TRBD1. With 4 bases clipped from V and 3 bases from J, the junction kept 8 bases outside the gene matches. Germline lookup yields CDR1 GTSNPN and CDR2 SVGIG (reference sequence). This CDR3 has 14 residues. Here the CDR3 reads CAWTTLRGYTEAFF. The CDR3 DNA follows: TGTGCCTGGACCACACTCAGGGGGTACACTGAAGCTTTCTTT.

The CDR3 reads CASSQGMARGTGNTIYF. Written as DNA, the CDR3 is TGCGCCAGCAGCCAAGGAATGGCGAGGGGCACTGGAAACACCATATATTTT. The chain employs TRBV4-1 and TRBJ1-3, with D possibly matching TRBD1 (5 bases). V lost 1 base to trimming and J lost 2 bases, with 15 bases between them. Per the germline V gene, CDR1 is MGHRA and CDR2 is YSYEKL. The CDR3 contains 17 residues.

This chain uses TRBV5-6 with TRBJ1-1; D unclear. The V and J ends lost 1 base and 3 bases respectively, with 7 bases between them. Germline V CDR1 and CDR2: SGHDT, YYEEEE. The CDR3 length is 13 residues. CDR3 coding DNA: TGTGCCAGCAGCTTGATTTCGGACACTGAAGCTTTCTTT. Its protein product is CASSLISDTEAFF.

This clone was detected only a few times. V is TRBV7-8 and J is TRBJ2-7, with 10 bases that match TRBD2. The CDR3 loop spans 17 amino acids. CDR1 SGHVS and CDR2 FQNEAQ come from the germline V gene. The ends lost 0 bases at V and 6 bases at J; junction bases unmatched: 11. The CDR3 loop reads CASSLALAGETYGEQYF. CDR3 nucleotides: TGTGCCAGCAGCTTAGCGCTAGCGGGAGAGACTTATGGCGAGCAGTACTTC. The full variable domain, in which reference TRBV7-8 and TRBJ2-7 provide the parts outside the CDR3, is GAGVSQSPRYKVAKRGQDVALRCDPISGHVSLFWYQQALGQGPEFLTYFQNEAQLDKSGLPSDRFFAERPEGSVSTLKIQRTQQEDSAVYLCASSLALAGETYGEQYFGPGTRLTVT.

The chain recombines TRBV29-1 with TRBJ1-2; the match to TRBD1 covers 10 bases. J was trimmed by 5 bases and V by 7 bases; bases with no gene match: 10. Germline CDR1 is SQVTM and CDR2 is ANQGSEA. The CDR3 has 14 residues. CDR3 loop: CSARGGTGEYGYTF. As DNA, the CDR3 is TGCAGCGCCCGGGGAGGGACAGGGGAATATGGCTACACCTTC.

The V gene is TRBV29-1, the J gene TRBJ2-7; tentatively, D is TRBD1 (5 bases). Trimming cost V 7 bases and J 2 bases, with 15 bases left between them. The CDR3 has 13 residues. CDR1 SQVTM and CDR2 ANQGSEA come from the germline V gene. The CDR3 bases are TGCAGCGCACAGCGACAGAGCACCTACGAGCAGTACTTC. Translation: CSAQRQSTYEQYF.

The chain combines TRBV19 with TRBJ1-5; D might be TRBD1 (5 bases). V lost 4 bases and J lost 7, with 14 bases in between. Germline values: CDR1 LNHDA, CDR2 SQIVND (reference sequence). This CDR3 comprises 14 residues. The CDR3 nucleotides are TGTGCCAGTAGTAACGCAGTGGGGGGACAGCCCCAGCATTTT. Translated, it gives CASSNAVGGQPQHF.

This chain links TRBV6-5 with TRBJ1-4; 10 positions agree with TRBD1. The CDR3 runs 14 residues. Germline V lookup: CDR1 MNHEY, CDR2 SVGAGI. V was pared by 5 bases and J by 6 bases, with 3 bases of the junction left unmatched. The CDR3: CASSRQGAYEKLFF. The CDR3 DNA is TGTGCCAGCAGTCGACAGGGGGCATATGAAAAACTGTTTTTT.